This T cell receptor (beta chain) is from a study of blood T cells in healthy people across ages. Findings and limits, study-wide: There was a strong correlation between TCR beta diversity and naive T cell percentage. Observed TCR beta diversity per million T cells went down as age went up. This fall followed a roughly linear course with age.

Regarding this clonotype: Its antigen is currently unknown.

The second PCR ran about 6 to 12 cycles with a sample-barcoded 5' primer and J-beta primers. Each single sample gave us at least 3 million CDR3-containing paired-end reads. TCRdb recomputed calls from the 5' RACE reads with MiXCR, one row per CDR3 protein. The data contain around 940,000 distinct CDR3 sequences, roughly 50% of them seen just once; the ten biggest clones take up about a fifth. The germline gives CDR1 SGHTS, CDR2 YDEGEE. The V segment lost 0 bases and the J segment 8 bases; nucleotides outside the gene matches: 4. The CDR3 extends over 15 amino acids. The chain is built from TRBV5-8 and TRBJ2-1; 11 bases fit TRBD2. What was sequenced was blood. The sequence derives from a woman aged 55-70 years in good health. The CDR3 sequence is CASSLDSGRGYEQFF. For the CDR3, the DNA is TGTGCCAGCAGCTTGGATAGCGGGAGGGGTTATGAGCAGTTCTTC.